The 32 T cell receptor beta chains presented below share a single source sample, sequenced in a study of T-cell memory formation after mild COVID-19. Via MiXCR, TCRdb re-called the 5' RACE reads, giving one row per CDR3 protein. The sample lists 470,000 or so distinct CDR3 sequences, nearly 25% seen once, with approximately 12% in the top ten. The sample was PBMCs or a T cell subset sorted from them (not recorded which). These receptors originate from an adult woman who had mild COVID-19 (a few samples of this study predate the infection). Cell type and time point are not known.

This clonotype was seen only a few times. The chain joins TRBV25-1 to TRBJ2-7; D is possibly TRBD1 (6 bases). This CDR3 has 13 residues. V gave up 2 bases and J gave up 6 bases, with 11 bases separating them. Per germline, CDR1 MGHDK and CDR2 SYGVNS. As DNA, the CDR3 is TGTGCCAGCAGTGAAGGGGGCAGGGGCGAGCAGTACTTC. Amino acids: CASSEGGRGEQYF.

The genes are TRBV7-6 and TRBJ2-5, with TRBD2 matching over 8 bases. The V and J ends lost 2 bases and 5 bases, in that order; junction bases with no gene match: 7. This CDR3 is 15 amino acids long. CDR1 SGHVS and CDR2 FNYEAQ come from the germline V gene. CDR3 sequence: CASSLIIGGVETQYF. The CDR3 bases are TGTGCCAGCAGCTTAATTATCGGGGGGGTGGAGACCCAGTACTTC.

In its sample, this clonotype was seen a few times. The rearrangement uses TRBV5-1 and TRBJ2-1; D may be TRBD1 or TRBD2 (6 bases each). V lost 4 bases and J lost 8, with 16 bases in between. The CDR3 sequence is 14 residues long. Germline V gene data show CDR1 as SGHRS and CDR2 as YFSETQ. The CDR3 region has the DNA TGCGCCAGCAGCCTGACCCCGGGGGCTGATGAGCAGTTCTTC. The encoded protein is CASSLTPGADEQFF.

This clonotype has more than one count but fewer than ten. The chain couples TRBV25-1 to TRBJ2-3, with TRBD1 matching over 9 bases. V gave up 2 bases and J gave up 1 base; unmatched junction bases: 4. CDR3 length equals 16 residues. Germline CDR1 and CDR2: MGHDK and SYGVNS. CDR3 nucleotide sequence: TGTGCCAGCAGTGAAGGGACAGGGCCCCGCACAGATACGCAGTATTTT. Translated, it gives CASSEGTGPRTDTQYF.

This chain uses TRBV20-1 with TRBJ2-7, with D possibly TRBD2 on 5 matching bases. With 0 bases removed from V and 2 bases from J, the gap between germline ends came to 14 bases. The CDR3 totals 15 residues. The V gene's germline CDR1 is DFQATT and CDR2 SNEGSKA (reference sequence). CDR3 sequence (DNA): TGCAGTGCTAGAGATTTTGAGGGCAGGACCTACGAGCAGTACTTC. Encoded protein: CSARDFEGRTYEQYF.

This clonotype was counted only a few times. This chain joins TRBV7-2 and TRBJ2-3; D uncertain. V was shortened by 5 bases and J by 4 bases, with 10 bases between the two germline ends. Germline V gene data show CDR1 as SGHTA and CDR2 as FQGNSA. This CDR3 contains 13 residues. In nucleotides, the CDR3 is TGTGCCAGCAGCCCCAACCCCGCAGATACGCAGTATTTT. This translates into CASSPNPADTQYF.

The J gene is TRBJ2-1, the V gene TRBV7-9; D unclear. There are 15 residues in the CDR3. V shed 5 bases and J shed 4 bases, with 15 bases lying between them. In germline, CDR1 is SEHNR, CDR2 FQNEAQ (reference sequence). CDR3 in DNA: TGTGCCAGCAGCCCCGGGCCCCGAGAGTACAATGAGCAGTTCTTC. Protein sequence: CASSPGPREYNEQFF.

This clonotype showed up just a few times. V usage is TRBV24-1 and J usage is TRBJ2-3; 10 bases match TRBD2. CDR1 is KGHDR and CDR2 is SFDVKD in the germline V gene. The V segment lost 3 bases and the J segment 2 bases; nucleotides outside the gene matches: 4. This CDR3 is 16 amino acids long. The CDR3 here is CATSDPGTSATDTQYF. Here the CDR3 DNA reads TGTGCCACCAGTGATCCCGGGACTAGCGCCACAGATACGCAGTATTTT.

The sample holds a few counts of this clonotype. The chain carries TRBV9 and TRBJ2-7; TRBD1 matches at 11 bases. V dropped 2 bases and J dropped 3; count of bases not matched to a gene: 4. This CDR3 region has 15 residues. CDR1 is SGDLS, CDR2 YYNGEE, per germline. The CDR3 DNA reads TGTGCCAGCAGCGTGGCCGGGACAGGGGGCTACGAGCAGTACTTC. Translating it yields CASSVAGTGGYEQYF.

This clonotype was picked up a small number of times. This sequence joins TRBV6-6 and TRBJ1-1; no definite D call. Germline CDR1 is MNHNY and CDR2 is SVGAGI (reference sequence). V was shortened by 5 bases and J by 2 bases, with 12 bases between the two germline ends. The CDR3 consists of 14 residues. The CDR3 protein is CASSHPAGNTEAFF. The CDR3 DNA follows: TGTGCCAGCAGTCATCCCGCGGGAAACACTGAAGCTTTCTTT.

The chain combines TRBV6-2 or TRBV6-3 with TRBJ2-2; tentative D call: TRBD1 (6 bases). The CDR3 loop spans 15 amino acids. Germline V gene sequence: CDR1 MNHEY, CDR2 SVGEGT. Trimming stripped 7 bases from V and 1 base from J, with 13 bases between. CDR3 DNA sequence: TGTGCCAGCACCTACCCGGGACAGAACACCGGGGAGCTGTTTTTT. Its protein is CASTYPGQNTGELFF.

The rearrangement joins TRBV20-1 to TRBJ2-3; D gene unclear. V was cut by 0 bases and J by 8 bases, with 9 bases left in between. Germline CDR1 DFQATT, CDR2 SNEGSKA (reference sequence). The CDR3 sequence is 12 residues long. CDR3 sequence reads: CSARDEGGTQYF. Written as DNA, the CDR3 is TGCAGTGCTAGAGATGAAGGTGGTACGCAGTATTTT.

This clonotype was seen more than once but under ten times. This chain links TRBV7-3 with TRBJ1-1, with 9 bases fitting TRBD1. Trimming cost V 5 bases and J 4 bases; bases outside gene matches: 8. This CDR3 region has 15 residues. Per the germline V gene, CDR1 is SGHTA and CDR2 is FQGTGA. For the CDR3, the DNA is TGTGCCAGCAGCCCGGGACAGGGACGGTCCACTGAAGCTTTCTTT. Residues: CASSPGQGRSTEAFF.

The chain has TRBV29-1 and TRBJ2-7, with D possibly TRBD2 on 6 matching bases. Trimming shortened V by 4 bases and J by 3 bases, and 22 bases separated the two germline ends. The length of the CDR3 is 16 residues. Germline V lookup: CDR1 SQVTM, CDR2 ANQGSEA. This CDR3 is CSVGGNLGEGNYEQYF. In DNA, the CDR3 is TGCAGCGTTGGCGGGAATTTAGGAGAAGGGAACTACGAGCAGTACTTC.

This clonotype has a handful of counts. This sequence joins TRBV5-6 and TRBJ2-3, with D possibly called TRBD1 or TRBD2 (5 bases each). CDR3 length equals 15 residues. Trimming pared 0 bases from V and 7 bases from J, leaving 15 bases between. CDR1 is SGHDT and CDR2 is YYEEEE in the germline V gene. CDR3: CASSLVGPLVNTQYF. CDR3 in DNA: TGTGCCAGCAGCTTGGTGGGACCCCTGGTGAATACGCAGTATTTT.

This clonotype was seen a handful of times. CDR3 sequence (DNA): TGCGCCAGCAGTCAATCCTTCAAGCGGGAGACCCAGTACTTC. Protein sequence: CASSQSFKRETQYF. This chain uses TRBV23-1 with TRBJ2-5, with D perhaps matching TRBD2 (5 bases). TRBV23-1 is an ORF for which the function is uncertain. The V gene lost 0 bases and the J gene lost 5 bases, with 10 bases spanning the gap. There are 14 residues in the CDR3.

The chain joins TRBV6-5 to TRBJ2-7; perhaps TRBD1 as D (6 bases). Germline CDR1 and CDR2: MNHEY and SVGAGI. This CDR3 has 18 amino acids. Trimming stripped 1 base from V and 2 bases from J, with 21 bases between. CDR3 DNA: TGTGCCAGCAGTTACTTTCCGCGGAACAGGGAGATGACCTACGAGCAGTACTTC. Translation gives CASSYFPRNREMTYEQYF.

The V gene is TRBV4-1, the J gene TRBJ2-3; D may be TRBD1 (6 bases). V lost 0 bases to trimming and J lost 4 bases, with 14 bases between them. The CDR3 consists of 16 residues. Germline CDR1 and CDR2: MGHRA and YSYEKL. The CDR3 is CASSQDRGRGADTQYF. The CDR3, as DNA: TGCGCCAGCAGCCAAGATAGGGGCAGGGGCGCAGATACGCAGTATTTT.

The chain joins TRBV12-3 or TRBV12-4 to TRBJ1-1; D is ambiguous. There are 13 residues in the CDR3. The V and J ends lost 3 bases and 7 bases respectively, with 12 bases between them. The DNA of the CDR3 is TGTGCCAGCAGTTTTGCCCGGGATTTTGAAGCTTTCTTT. Amino acid sequence: CASSFARDFEAFF.

This clonotype was found a few times. This chain links TRBV9 with TRBJ2-2; tentatively, D is TRBD2 (5 bases). This CDR3 is 15 amino acids long. V lost 1 base and J lost 3, with 10 bases in between. Germline values: CDR1 SGDLS, CDR2 YYNGEE. The CDR3 here is CASSVREWYTGELFF. The CDR3, as DNA: TGTGCCAGCAGCGTAAGGGAGTGGTACACCGGGGAGCTGTTTTTT.

The rearrangement uses TRBV3-1 and TRBJ2-2; weak D call: TRBD1 (6 bases). CDR1 is LGHDT and CDR2 is YNNKEL in the germline V gene (reference sequence). Trimming took off 4 bases at V and 9 bases at J, with 15 bases between the two ends. The CDR3 contains 14 residues. Here the CDR3 reads CASSRPTGYRELFF. The CDR3 DNA is TGTGCCAGCAGCCGGCCTACAGGGTACAGGGAGCTGTTTTTT.

As concerns this clonotype: One end of the junction fails to match germline, which may point to a read error. This chain joins TRBV7-4 and TRBJ2-5; maybe TRBD1 (6 bases). The CDR3 has 12 residues. Germline V gene lookup returns CDR1 SGHVT and CDR2 SQSDAQ. The CDR3 region is CASGGFWGRIPF. The DNA for the CDR3 is TGTGCCAGTGGGGGCTTTTGGGGACGGATCCCCTTC.

This chain connects TRBV7-9 to TRBJ2-3; D remains ambiguous. There are 14 residues in the CDR3. Germline V CDR1 and CDR2: SEHNR, FQNEAQ (reference sequence). The ends were cut back, 5 bases at V and 6 bases at J, with 15 bases in the middle. The CDR3 DNA reads TGTGCCAGCAGCCTTTTTTCGGACGGGGATACGCAGTATTTT. Its translation is CASSLFSDGDTQYF.

This clonotype was counted between two and nine times. V is TRBV5-1 and J is TRBJ1-4; 7 bases are shared with TRBD1. V dropped 4 bases and J dropped 4; count of bases not matched to a gene: 4. In germline, CDR1 is SGHRS, CDR2 YFSETQ. The CDR3 has 14 amino acids. CDR3: CASSQGDINEKLFF. In DNA form, the CDR3 reads TGCGCCAGCAGCCAGGGGGACATTAATGAAAAACTGTTTTTT. The full variable domain, rest sourced from reference TRBV5-1 and TRBJ1-4, is KAGVTQTPRYLIKTRGQQVTLSCSPISGHRSVSWYQQTPGQGLQFLFEYFSETQRNKGNFPGRFSGRQFSNSRSEMNVSTLELGDSALYLCASSQGDINEKLFFGSGTQLSVL.

This clonotype turned up a few times. V and J are TRBV10-3 and TRBJ1-2; tentatively, D is TRBD1 (6 bases). In germline, CDR1 is ENHRY, CDR2 SYGVKD. Trimming stripped 10 bases from V and 6 bases from J, with 18 bases between. CDR3 length: 13 amino acids. CDR3 residues: CATSQGLNDGYTF. CDR3 nucleotides: TGTGCCACCTCACAGGGCCTCAACGATGGCTACACCTTC.

This clonotype was seen a handful of times. The V gene is TRBV7-9, the J gene TRBJ1-1, with unresolved D. The CDR3 is 18 amino acids. The germline CDR1 and CDR2 sequences are SEHNR and FQNEAQ (reference sequence). Deletions cut 1 base from V and 1 base from J, with 19 bases between. This CDR3 is CASSLVTHRHSGNTEAFF. DNA of the CDR3: TGTGCCAGCAGCTTAGTGACCCATCGACATAGCGGGAACACTGAAGCTTTCTTT.

Turning to this clonotype: An end of the junction differs from the germline gene, which may be a read error. The V call is TRBV29-1, the J call TRBJ2-1; no definite D call. The CDR3 is 15 residues long. Germline CDR1 SQVTM, CDR2 ANQGSEA. CDR3 sequence reads: CSVEGGGSSYNEQFF. CDR3 DNA sequence: TGCAGCGTCGAAGGCGGCGGAAGCTCCTACAATGAGCAGTTCTTC.

The chain has TRBV5-1 and TRBJ2-7; TRBD2 matches at 7 bases. The CDR3 is made up of 13 amino acids. V dropped 2 bases and J dropped 4; count of bases not matched to a gene: 3. From germline, CDR1 is SGHRS and CDR2 YFSETQ. The CDR3 sequence: CASSFGRGYEQYF. The CDR3 coding sequence is TGCGCCAGCAGCTTCGGGCGGGGGTACGAGCAGTACTTC.

This rearrangement joins TRBV10-3 to TRBJ2-2, with D uncertain. V was pared by 6 bases and J by 2 bases, with 4 bases between. This CDR3 comprises 12 residues. Germline loops: CDR1 ENHRY, CDR2 SYGVKD. CDR3 amino acids: CAIRVNTGELFF. In DNA form, the CDR3 reads TGTGCCATCAGGGTTAACACCGGGGAGCTGTTTTTT.

The chain links TRBV7-2 to TRBJ2-3; perhaps TRBD1 as D (5 bases). With 3 bases removed from V and 2 bases from J, the gap between germline ends came to 27 bases. CDR1 SGHTA and CDR2 FQGNSA come from the germline V gene. The CDR3 is 20 amino acids. The CDR3 DNA is TGTGCCAGCAGCTTGGGCAGGGAAAAGTTCGGTGGGCCCTCCACAGATACGCAGTATTTT. This encodes CASSLGREKFGGPSTDTQYF.

This clonotype was detected ten times or more. The CDR3 loop reads CASSLTGGETQYF. The CDR3 bases are TGCGCCAGCAGCCTTACTGGGGGCGAGACCCAGTACTTC. The chain joins TRBV5-1 to TRBJ2-5; maybe TRBD1 (6 bases). This CDR3 comprises 13 residues. Germline CDR1 and CDR2: SGHRS and YFSETQ. V was clipped by 4 bases and J by 5 bases, with 12 bases between them. Variable domain in full (rest from reference TRBV5-1 and TRBJ2-5): KAGVTQTPRYLIKTRGQQVTLSCSPISGHRSVSWYQQTPGQGLQFLFEYFSETQRNKGNFPGRFSGRQFSNSRSEMNVSTLELGDSALYLCASSLTGGETQYFGPGTRLLVL.

There are a few counts of this clonotype. The gene calls are TRBV12-3 or TRBV12-4 and TRBJ2-7, with 11 bases identical to TRBD2. Trimming at V came to 5 bases and at J to 6 bases, leaving 12 bases not matched to a gene. This CDR3 is 16 amino acids long. The CDR3 DNA reads as TGTGCCAGCAGTCCCCCGGGGCTAGCGGGAGGAGGCGAGCAGTACTTC. It is translated as CASSPPGLAGGGEQYF.